This T cell receptor (beta chain) is from a study of technical replicates of blood from several donors. Germline CDR1 SGDLS, CDR2 YYNGEE. This CDR3 is 13 amino acids long. Trimming took 0 bases from V and 1 from J, leaving 2 bases between them. Assay: immunoSEQ multiplex PCR; the TCRdb copy retains only in-frame clones and omits some. Seen here are over 65,000 clones, roughly 97% observed once, and the top ten hold 0.2% to 0.25%. This clone was seen once. This chain joins TRBV9 and TRBJ1-5, with unresolved D. Sequencing was carried out using T cells isolated from PBMCs. The sequence came from a human donor in good health. The CDR3 protein is CASSVASNQPQHF. CDR3 DNA sequence: TGTGCCAGCAGCGTAGCAAGCAATCAGCCCCAGCATTTT.